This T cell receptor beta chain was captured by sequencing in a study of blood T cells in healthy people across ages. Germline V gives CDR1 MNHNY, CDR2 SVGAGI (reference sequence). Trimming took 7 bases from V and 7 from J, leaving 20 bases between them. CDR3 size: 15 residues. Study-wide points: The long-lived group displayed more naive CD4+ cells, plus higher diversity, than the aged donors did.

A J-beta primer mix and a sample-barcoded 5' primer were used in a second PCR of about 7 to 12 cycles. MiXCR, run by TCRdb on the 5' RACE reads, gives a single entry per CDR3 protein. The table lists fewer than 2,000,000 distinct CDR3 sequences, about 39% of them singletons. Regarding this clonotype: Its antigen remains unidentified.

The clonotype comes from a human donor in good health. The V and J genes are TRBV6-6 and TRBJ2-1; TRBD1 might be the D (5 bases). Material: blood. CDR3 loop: CASTAQEPPGNEQFF. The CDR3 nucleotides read TGTGCCAGCACCGCACAGGAGCCACCTGGGAATGAGCAGTTCTTC.